The subject of this entry is one T cell receptor beta chain. This sample stems from a study of cytomegalovirus exposure and HLA in healthy donors. The CDR3 has 13 residues. The germline V and J ends were trimmed by 2 bases and 4 bases, with 10 bases remaining between them. Germline CDR1 reads SGHNT; CDR2 reads YYREEE (reference sequence). PCR used 60 Vbeta primers and 13 Jbeta primers. The data were produced by immunoSEQ multiplex PCR, yet TCRdb's version contains in-frame clones alone and is incomplete. The sample holds 100,000 to 150,000 clones, 80% seen once. The specimen sequenced was PBMCs. This clonotype originated in a young man in good health and CMV-seropositive. The rearrangement uses TRBV5-4 and TRBJ2-7; the D gene is possibly TRBD1 (6 bases). CDR3 sequence reads: CASSLQGGYEQYF. DNA for the CDR3: TGTGCCAGCAGCTTACAGGGCGGGTACGAGCAGTACTTC.